This T cell receptor (beta chain) was documented in a study of tumor and adjacent non-tumor tissue in lung cancer. This clonotype has ten or more counts. This sample's RNA came from whole unsorted tissue. Distant lung tissue was collected more than 3 cm away from the tumor edge. A modified ARM-PCR protocol with three rounds of nested PCR amplified TCRbeta. From the multiplex PCR reads, TCRdb called clonotypes with MiXCR, one entry per CDR3 protein. The sample carries 35,000 to 55,000 distinct CDR3 sequences, approximately 57% recorded once. The sample comprised distant non-tumor lung tissue. The receptor comes from a man aged 50 to 59 with non-small cell lung cancer.

This CDR3 is CASSDGWQDGYTF. The CDR3 DNA is TGTGCCAGCAGTGATGGTTGGCAGGATGGCTACACCTTC. The V call is TRBV25-1, the J call TRBJ1-2; D is unclear. V shed 3 bases and J shed 6 bases, with 11 bases lying between them. The length of the CDR3 is 13 residues. Germline V gene sequence: CDR1 MGHDK, CDR2 SYGVNS.